Presented here are 3 T cell receptor beta chains from one specimen sequenced in a study of T cell clonotyping in hematopoietic cell transplantation. Assay: immunoSEQ multiplex PCR; the TCRdb copy retains only in-frame clones and omits some. The sample shows under 30,000 clones, 65% to 80% of them seen only once. Regarding time point: recipient sample about 28 days before transplant, after cytoreduction. The sample consisted of peripheral blood mononuclear cells, taken before stem cell transplant. The receptor source for this set is a young woman with chronic myeloid leukemia. Some clones in this sample may be carry-over from other donors' samples.

The rearrangement joins TRBV19 to TRBJ1-1, with 8 bases lining up with TRBD1. Trimming cost V 5 bases and J 3 bases; bases outside gene matches: 5. Germline CDR1 and CDR2: LNHDA and SQIVND (reference sequence). The CDR3 loop spans 14 amino acids. The CDR3 nucleotides read TGTGCCAGTAGTCCGGAGGACAGGGACACTGAAGCTTTCTTT. Translating gives CASSPEDRDTEAFF.

V is TRBV10-3 and J is TRBJ1-1, with TRBD1 identical over 9 bases. J gave up 6 bases and V 5 bases, and 7 bases lay outside the gene matches. The CDR3 runs to 14 residues. The germline V gene has CDR1 ENHRY and CDR2 SYGVKD. For the CDR3, the DNA is TGTGCCATCAGTTCTGGACAGGGGATCGCTGAAGCTTTCTTT. This sequence encodes CAISSGQGIAEAFF.

This chain's CDR3 is CASSFAGGSSYNEQFF. The CDR3 DNA reads TGTGCCAGCAGTTTCGCAGGGGGCAGCTCCTACAATGAGCAGTTCTTC. The chain links TRBV27 to TRBJ2-1; 8 bases align to TRBD1. There are 16 residues in the CDR3. Per germline, CDR1 MNHEY and CDR2 SMNVEV (reference sequence). V gave up 3 bases and J gave up 0 bases; unmatched junction bases: 4.